These 11 T cell receptor beta chains share one sample of origin, sequenced in a study of blood T cell repertoires in COVID-19. The method was immunoSEQ multiplex PCR; TCRdb's version includes in-frame clones alone and lacks a portion of them. The sample lists approximately 290,000 clones, roughly 89% occurring once. The material sequenced was PBMCs or T cells enriched from blood (not recorded which). Source of these receptors: a woman under 30 with acute COVID-19.

The rearrangement uses TRBV3-1 (or the pseudogene TRBV3-2) and TRBJ2-2; D is perhaps TRBD1 (5 bases). CDR3 length: 17 residues. V dropped 0 bases and J dropped 4 bases, with 15 bases sitting between them. CDR1 is LGHDT, CDR2 YNNKEL, per germline (reference sequence). CDR3 region: CASSQDSGRVITGELFF. DNA for the CDR3: TGTGCCAGCAGCCAAGACTCCGGCAGGGTAATCACCGGGGAGCTGTTTTTT.

The gene calls are TRBV28 and TRBJ2-7; unclear D gene. Trimming stripped 3 bases from V and 3 bases from J, with 6 bases between. The CDR3 sequence is 12 residues long. Germline V gene sequence: CDR1 MDHEN, CDR2 SYDVKM. The CDR3 region is CASSFRFYEQYF. Written as DNA, the CDR3 is TGTGCCAGCAGTTTCCGTTTCTACGAGCAGTACTTC. Variable domain in full (rest from reference TRBV28 and TRBJ2-7): DVKVTQSSRYLVKRTGEKVFLECVQDMDHENMFWYRQDPGLGLRLIYFSYDVKMKEKGDIPEGYSVSREKKERFSLILESASTNQTSMYLCASSFRFYEQYFGPGTRLTVT.

The chain combines TRBV6-6 with TRBJ1-5; 9 positions match TRBD1. The CDR3 is 17 amino acids. V shed 5 bases, J shed 0 bases, and the junction held 8 bases outside the gene matches. Germline V gives CDR1 MNHNY, CDR2 SVGAGI (reference sequence). CDR3 DNA: TGTGCCAGCAGTCAGGACAGGGGAACTTATAGCAATCAGCCCCAGCATTTT. Protein sequence: CASSQDRGTYSNQPQHF.

This chain joins TRBV4-2 and TRBJ2-2, with D perhaps matching TRBD1 (6 bases). The CDR3 loop spans 16 amino acids. The V gene lost 1 base and the J gene lost 0 bases, with 9 bases spanning the gap. Germline V gene lookup returns CDR1 LGHNA and CDR2 YNFKEQ. CDR3 nucleotide sequence: TGTGCCAGCAGCCAAGCTGGGGGCTCGAACACCGGGGAGCTGTTTTTT. This sequence encodes CASSQAGGSNTGELFF.

This chain links TRBV3-1 (or the pseudogene TRBV3-2) with TRBJ2-1; D uncertain. V lost 3 bases to trimming and J lost 4 bases, with 13 bases between them. The germline CDR1 and CDR2 sequences are LGHDT and YNNKEL (reference sequence). The CDR3 runs 15 residues. The CDR3 loop is CASSHRMAPYNEQFF. The CDR3, as DNA: TGTGCCAGCAGCCACAGAATGGCACCTTACAATGAGCAGTTCTTC.

The chain employs TRBV5-1 and TRBJ2-6, with D hard to call. V was cut by 5 bases and J by 0 bases, with 3 bases left in between. This CDR3 has 13 residues. Germline CDR1 reads SGHRS; CDR2 reads YFSETQ. The CDR3 DNA is TGCGCCAGCAGGAGCTCTGGGGCCAACGTCCTGACTTTC. Translated: CASRSSGANVLTF.

The rearrangement joins TRBV7-3 to TRBJ2-5; D unresolved. This CDR3 region has 13 residues. Deletions cut 1 base from V and 5 bases from J, with 8 bases between. From germline, CDR1 is SGHTA and CDR2 FQGTGA. The CDR3 here is CASSLNLRETQYF. The CDR3 DNA reads as TGTGCCAGCAGCTTAAACCTGAGGGAGACCCAGTACTTC.

This rearrangement joins TRBV18 to TRBJ1-1; D possibly corresponds to TRBD1 (5 bases). Germline CDR1 is KGHSH and CDR2 is LQKENI. The V gene lost 3 bases and the J gene lost 1 base, with 15 bases spanning the gap. This CDR3 region has 16 residues. CDR3 loop: CASSPTGVQRNTEAFF. Here the CDR3 DNA reads TGTGCCAGCTCACCCACGGGGGTCCAACGGAACACTGAAGCTTTCTTT.

The J gene is TRBJ1-2, the V gene TRBV28, with D perhaps matching TRBD1 (5 bases). The CDR3 contains 13 residues. V shed 8 bases and J shed 6 bases, with 16 bases lying between them. From germline, CDR1 is MDHEN and CDR2 SYDVKM. The CDR3 coding sequence is TGTGCCAGCGCTACCCGGGGGGTAGATGGCTACACCTTC. Translation: CASATRGVDGYTF.

The chain is built from TRBV28 and TRBJ2-3; D not certain. In germline, CDR1 is MDHEN, CDR2 SYDVKM. This CDR3 has 12 amino acids. V lost 6 bases and J 2 bases, leaving 6 bases between the germline ends. The CDR3 spells CASSLTTDTQYF. CDR3 in DNA: TGTGCCAGCAGCCTAACCACAGATACGCAGTATTTT. Filled out from reference TRBV28 and TRBJ2-3, the complete variable domain reads DVKVTQSSRYLVKRTGEKVFLECVQDMDHENMFWYRQDPGLGLRLIYFSYDVKMKEKGDIPEGYSVSREKKERFSLILESASTNQTSMYLCASSLTTDTQYFGPGTRLTVL.

This sequence joins TRBV6-5 and TRBJ2-3; D not certain. The CDR3 totals 12 residues. Between the trimmed V and J ends, which lost 7 bases and 2 bases, there was a span of 7 bases. CDR1 and CDR2 from the germline V gene are MNHEY and SVGAGI. The CDR3 loop is CASKLTTDTQYF. CDR3 nucleotide sequence: TGTGCCAGCAAACTTACCACAGATACGCAGTATTTT.